A selection of T cell receptor beta chains follows, all from one sample in a study of sequential checkpoint blockade in melanoma. This table comes from immunoSEQ multiplex PCR, and its TCRdb copy is limited to in-frame clones, with some not included. The repertoire has 15,000 to 20,000 clones, around 75% of them found once; the top ten carry roughly 20%. Sequences were derived from CD8+ T cells sorted from blood (inferred from file names), sampled from a patient given nivolumab and ipilimumab in sequence. Receptors were obtained from a human donor with melanoma. CDR3s include the opening cysteine and the closing phenylalanine or tryptophan. A D gene is named only where the DNA matches it firmly. Not all rows give a size; the values are once, few, many and, for expanded clones, a class.

J | size | D | V | length | DNA | CDR3
TRBJ2-5 | few | . | TRBV4-2 | 18 | TGTGCCAGCAGCCCCCGTGCGGTGGTAGCGGTACCCCAAGAGACCCAGTACTTC | CASSPRAVVAVPQETQYF
TRBJ1-1 | . | . | TRBV18 | 12 | TGTGCCAGCTCACCAGACACCCGAGAAGCTTTCTTT | CASSPDTREAFF
TRBJ2-7 | . | TRBD2 | TRBV28 | 14 | TGTGCCAGCAGTTTAAATAGCGGGAGTGGTGAGCAGTACTTC | CASSLNSGSGEQYF
TRBJ2-7 | . | TRBD2 | TRBV30 | 11 | TGTGCCCAATCGGGGGGATTTGAGCAGTACTTC | CAQSGGFEQYF
TRBJ1-5 | . | . | TRBV7-8 | 13 | TGTGCCAGCTCGCTAGCACCCAATCAGCCCCAGCATTTT | CASSLAPNQPQHF
TRBJ2-7 | . | TRBD2 | TRBV7-2 | 15 | TGTGCCAGCAGCTCGGGACTAGCGGGCGCCTACGAGCAGTACTTC | CASSSGLAGAYEQYF
TRBJ2-2 | . | . | TRBV5-5 | 15 | TGTGCCAGCAGCCCTCCGGGACTGGACACCGGGGAGCTGTTTTTT | CASSPPGLDTGELFF
TRBJ1-2 | . | . | TRBV6-1 | 13 | TGTGCCAGCGTGGGCGGGCTGGGCTATGGCTACACCTTC | CASVGGLGYGYTF
TRBJ1-2 | . | TRBD1 | TRBV5-5 | 12 | TGTGCCAGCAGCTTGACAGGGGTTGACTACACCTTC | CASSLTGVDYTF
TRBJ2-7 | few | TRBD1 | TRBV9 | 14 | TGTGCCAGCTCGGGACAGGGGAGCTCCTACGAGCAGTACTTC | CASSGQGSSYEQYF
TRBJ2-3 | medium-sized | TRBD2 | TRBV7-7 | 17 | TGTGCTAGCAGCCTTAGAGCGGCTAGCGGGGGCTCAGATACGCAGTATTTT | CASSLRAASGGSDTQYF
TRBJ2-1 | . | TRBD2 | TRBV13 | 15 | TGTGCCAGCAGCTTTGGGACTAGCGGTTACAATGAGCAGTTCTTC | CASSFGTSGYNEQFF
TRBJ2-7 | . | . | TRBV6-5 | 14 | TGCGCCAGCAGTGAGTCGACGGGGATTATCGAGCAGTACTTC | CASSESTGIIEQYF
TRBJ1-1 | . | . | TRBV19 | 15 | TGTGCCAGTAGTTCTTACAGGGTCTCGAACACTGAAGCTTTCTTT | CASSSYRVSNTEAFF
TRBJ1-1 | . | . | TRBV9 | 14 | TGTGCCAGCAGCGTAGAAAAGACGGGAACTGAAGCTTTCTTT | CASSVEKTGTEAFF
TRBJ1-5 | . | TRBD1 | TRBV4-1 | 14 | TGCGCCAGCAGCTACGGACAGGGCGATCAGCCCCAGCATTTT | CASSYGQGDQPQHF
TRBJ2-1 | . | TRBD2 | TRBV9 | 17 | TGTGCCAGCAGCGTAGAGGGACTAGCGGGAGGGCCGAATGAGCAGTTCTTC | CASSVEGLAGGPNEQFF
TRBJ2-1 | . | . | TRBV5-1 | 14 | TGCGCCAGCAGCTCGGGTCGGTCGGTGTTTGAGCAGTTCTTC | CASSSGRSVFEQFF
TRBJ2-7 | . | . | TRBV27 | 15 | TGTGCCAGCAGTCTAGAGCGTACAGGGATCTACGAGCAGTACTTC | CASSLERTGIYEQYF
TRBJ2-7 | . | . | TRBV7-6 | 13 | TGTGCCAGCAGCTTAGCGGGCAACTACGAGCAGTACTTC | CASSLAGNYEQYF
TRBJ1-3 | . | TRBD1 | TRBV9 | 18 | TGTGCCAGCAGCGCCCCGAGGGGACAGATTTTTTCTGGAAACACCATATATTTT | CASSAPRGQIFSGNTIYF
TRBJ1-1 | . | TRBD1 | TRBV7-2 | 12 | TGTGCCAGCAGCTGGGGACAGGCTGAAGCTTTCTTT | CASSWGQAEAFF
TRBJ2-1 | . | TRBD2 | TRBV29-1 | 16 | TGCAGCGTTGTGACTAGCGGGCGGAGCTCCTACAATGAGCAGTTCTTC | CSVVTSGRSSYNEQFF
TRBJ2-7 | . | . | TRBV18 | 15 | TGTGCCAGCTCACCATCTGGCGCAGTCCAGGACGAGCAGTACTTC | CASSPSGAVQDEQYF
TRBJ2-5 | . | . | TRBV15 | 13 | TGTGCCACCCGGGGACACCGGGGAGAGACCCAGTACTTC | CATRGHRGETQYF
TRBJ2-3 | . | TRBD1 | TRBV7-2 | 16 | TGTGCCAGCAGCCTCGACAGGGGGAGAGGTACAGATACGCAGTATTTT | CASSLDRGRGTDTQYF
TRBJ2-1 | . | TRBD1 | TRBV19 | 16 | TGTGCCACCAGTATCACCGGGACAGGGATTTACCATGAGCAGTTCTTC | CATSITGTGIYHEQFF
TRBJ2-7 | . | TRBD2 | TRBV7-9 | 14 | TGTGCCAGCAGTTCAACTAGCGGAGCATACGAGCAGTACTTC | CASSSTSGAYEQYF
TRBJ1-1 | . | TRBD1 | TRBV5-4 | 14 | TGTGCCGCGCGTGGGGACAGCTTGGCCACTGAAGCTTTCTTT | CAARGDSLATEAFF
TRBJ2-7 | . | TRBD1 | TRBV27 | 14 | TGTGCCAGCAATCTGAGACAGGGGACCTACGAGCAGTACTTC | CASNLRQGTYEQYF
TRBJ2-7 | . | . | TRBV27 | 14 | TGTGCCAGCAGTTTCTGGGCGAGCTCCTACGAGCAGTACTTC | CASSFWASSYEQYF
TRBJ2-6 | . | TRBD1 | TRBV10-1 | 18 | TGCGCCAGCAGACCGACAGGGAGTCTCAATTCTGGGGCCAACGTCCTGACTTTC | CASRPTGSLNSGANVLTF
TRBJ2-1 | . | TRBD1 | TRBV5-5 | 14 | TGTGCCAGCAGCGCAACGGGACAGGGGAATGAGCAGTTCTTC | CASSATGQGNEQFF
TRBJ2-1 | . | TRBD2 | TRBV7-6 | 17 | TGTGCCAGCAGCTTACTCGGAGCGGGGGGCTCCGCCAATGAGCAGTTCTTC | CASSLLGAGGSANEQFF
TRBJ2-7 | . | TRBD1 | TRBV19 | 15 | TGTGCCAGTAGTATGGGGACAGGCCGCCGGGACGAGCAGTACTTC | CASSMGTGRRDEQYF
TRBJ2-1 | . | . | TRBV15 | 13 | TGTGCCACCAGCAGAGTCTCGCGGTATGAGCAGTTCTTC | CATSRVSRYEQFF
TRBJ2-7 | large | . | TRBV7-9 | 17 | TGTGCCAGCAGCTTATTCCCGGGACTCAGGAGCTCCTACGAGCAGTACTTC | CASSLFPGLRSSYEQYF
TRBJ2-1 | . | TRBD2 | TRBV7-9 | 15 | TGTGCCAGCAGTCTTCTAGCGGGGCGCTACAATGAGCAGTTCTTC | CASSLLAGRYNEQFF
TRBJ2-3 | few | . | TRBV2 | 15 | TGTGCCAGCAGTCCCGGGACTTCTAGCACAGATACGCAGTATTTT | CASSPGTSSTDTQYF
TRBJ2-7 | few | . | TRBV9 | 14 | TGTGCCAGCGGAGGATCGACCCTTGTCTACGAGCAGTACTTC | CASGGSTLVYEQYF
TRBJ1-1 | once | TRBD1 | TRBV6-5 | 14 | TGTGCCAGCAGTTTGGCAGGGGGTGAAACTGAAGCTTTCTTT | CASSLAGGETEAFF
TRBJ2-7 | . | TRBD1 | TRBV30 | 15 | TGTGCCTGGAGTTCCGGGACAGGCAATAGGAACGAGCAGTACTTC | CAWSSGTGNRNEQYF